This T cell receptor beta chain originates from a study of sequential checkpoint blockade in melanoma. Across the whole study: More than 20 patients had matched tumor biopsies before treatment and at week 13 after nivolumab or ipilimumab alone.

Generated by immunoSEQ multiplex PCR, the TCRdb table keeps only in-frame clones and is missing some. The sample records roughly 3,100 clones, about 20% being singletons. This clone is labeled medium-sized. No antigen is known for it. Study-level results: T-cell fraction and clonality followed PD-L1 and CD8+ counts, not mutational load. Rising tumor T-cell fraction and clonality meant about 30 times likelier benefit.

Treatment: randomized to nivolumab then ipilimumab (arm A) or the reverse (arm B). V was pared by 4 bases and J by 3 bases, with 5 bases of the junction left unmatched. CDR1 is SGHNT and CDR2 is YENEEA in the germline V gene. The CDR3 is 15 amino acids. This rearrangement joins TRBV11-3 to TRBJ2-3, with 9 bases lining up with TRBD1. Material: tumor tissue (inferred from file names), obtained from a patient given nivolumab and ipilimumab in sequence. The clonotype originates from a human donor with melanoma. The CDR3 DNA reads as TGTGCCAGCAGCTCGGACAGGGGAGGGACAGATACGCAGTATTTT. This gives the protein CASSSDRGGTDTQYF. Filled out from reference TRBV11-3 and TRBJ2-3, the complete variable domain reads EAGVVQSPRYKIIEKKQPVAFWCNPISGHNTLYWYLQNLGQGPELLIRYENEEAVDDSQLPKDRFSAERLKGVDSTLKIQPAELGDSAVYLCASSSDRGGTDTQYFGPGTRLTVL.